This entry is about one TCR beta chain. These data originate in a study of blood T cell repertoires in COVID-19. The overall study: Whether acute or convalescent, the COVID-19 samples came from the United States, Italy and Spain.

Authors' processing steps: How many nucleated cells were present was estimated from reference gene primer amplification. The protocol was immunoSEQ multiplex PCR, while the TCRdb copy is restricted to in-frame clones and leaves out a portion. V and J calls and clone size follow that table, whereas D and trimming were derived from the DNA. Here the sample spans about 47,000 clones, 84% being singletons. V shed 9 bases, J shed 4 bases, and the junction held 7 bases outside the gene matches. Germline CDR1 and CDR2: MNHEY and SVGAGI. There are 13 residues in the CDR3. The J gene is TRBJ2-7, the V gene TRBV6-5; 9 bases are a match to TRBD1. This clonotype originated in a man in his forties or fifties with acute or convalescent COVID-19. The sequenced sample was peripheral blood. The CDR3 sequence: CASTRQGGYEQYF. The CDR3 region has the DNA TGTGCCAGTACCCGACAGGGGGGATACGAGCAGTACTTC.